Listed below are T cell receptor beta chains from one sample, sequenced in a study of T cell responses to AZD1222 COVID-19 vaccine. Assay used: immunoSEQ multiplex PCR; TCRdb lists only in-frame clones, some missing. The sample lists approximately 180,000 clones, around 88% occurring once. The sequences come from peripheral blood, collected on day 0 of AZD1222 vaccination. The origin of the receptors is an adult in good health. Each CDR3 is given with its conserved first and last residue. The D gene is left open where the match is weak. Size is stated for part of the rows, as once, few or many counts, or as a class when the clone is expanded.

v_call: TRBV30; j_call: TRBJ1-1; d_call: -; clone_size: -; cdr3_aa: CAWSARGGNTEAFF; cdr3_nt: TGTGCCTGGAGTGCCAGGGGTGGGAACACTGAAGCTTTCTTT
v_call: TRBV9; j_call: TRBJ1-4; d_call: TRBD1; clone_size: -; cdr3_aa: CASSVGVDREKLFF; cdr3_nt: TGTGCCAGCAGCGTAGGAGTGGACAGGGAAAAACTGTTTTTT
v_call: TRBV4-1; j_call: TRBJ1-4; d_call: -; clone_size: -; cdr3_aa: CASSQDKGRAEKLFF; cdr3_nt: TGCGCCAGCAGCCAAGATAAGGGGAGGGCTGAAAAACTGTTTTTT
v_call: TRBV4-1; j_call: TRBJ1-1; d_call: -; clone_size: -; cdr3_aa: CASSQDSRTGEPEAFF; cdr3_nt: TGCGCCAGCAGCCAAGATTCTCGAACAGGAGAGCCAGAAGCTTTCTTT
v_call: TRBV4-3; j_call: TRBJ1-1; d_call: -; clone_size: -; cdr3_aa: CASSMDNLNTEAFF; cdr3_nt: TGCGCCAGCAGTATGGACAATCTGAACACTGAAGCTTTCTTT
v_call: TRBV3-1/TRBV3-2; j_call: TRBJ2-2; d_call: TRBD2; clone_size: -; cdr3_aa: CASSQPSGPTGELFF; cdr3_nt: TGTGCCAGCAGCCAGCCTAGCGGGCCCACCGGGGAGCTGTTTTTT
v_call: TRBV12-3/TRBV12-4; j_call: TRBJ1-2; d_call: -; clone_size: -; cdr3_aa: CASSLARTIF; cdr3_nt: TGTGCCAGCAGTTTAGCCCGGACAATCTTC
v_call: TRBV6-5; j_call: TRBJ2-1; d_call: -; clone_size: -; cdr3_aa: CASDRSDNNEQFF; cdr3_nt: TGTGCCAGCGACAGATCTGACAACAATGAGCAGTTCTTC
v_call: TRBV6-5; j_call: TRBJ2-7; d_call: TRBD1; clone_size: -; cdr3_aa: CASRGTGRITGEQYF; cdr3_nt: TGTGCCAGCAGGGGGACAGGGCGAATAACGGGCGAGCAGTACTTC
v_call: TRBV5-1; j_call: TRBJ2-3; d_call: TRBD1; clone_size: -; cdr3_aa: CASSLEGQRTDTQYF; cdr3_nt: TGCGCCAGCAGCTTGGAGGGACAGCGCACAGATACGCAGTATTTT
v_call: TRBV14; j_call: TRBJ2-1; d_call: -; clone_size: -; cdr3_aa: CASSQESNEQFF; cdr3_nt: TGTGCCAGCAGCCAAGAGAGCAATGAGCAGTTCTTC
v_call: TRBV14; j_call: TRBJ2-5; d_call: -; clone_size: -; cdr3_aa: CASSPQVAGRSKETQYF; cdr3_nt: TGTGCCAGCAGCCCCCAGGTGGCAGGGCGCTCCAAAGAGACCCAGTACTTC
v_call: TRBV5-4; j_call: TRBJ2-7; d_call: TRBD2; clone_size: -; cdr3_aa: CASSRGGGIIYEQYF; cdr3_nt: TGTGCCAGCAGCCGAGGCGGGGGGATTATCTACGAGCAGTACTTC
v_call: TRBV19; j_call: TRBJ1-4; d_call: -; clone_size: -; cdr3_aa: CASTRGTNEKLFF; cdr3_nt: TGTGCCAGTACGCGGGGAACTAATGAAAAACTGTTTTTT
v_call: TRBV14; j_call: TRBJ1-2; d_call: -; clone_size: -; cdr3_aa: CASSQGRGFNYGYTF; cdr3_nt: TGTGCCAGCAGCCAAGGAAGGGGCTTTAACTATGGCTACACCTTC
v_call: TRBV3-1/TRBV3-2; j_call: TRBJ2-7; d_call: -; clone_size: -; cdr3_aa: CASSDYYEQYF; cdr3_nt: TGTGCCAGCAGCGACTACTACGAGCAGTACTTC
v_call: TRBV10-3; j_call: TRBJ1-6; d_call: TRBD1; clone_size: -; cdr3_aa: CAISVGQGAGDSPLHF; cdr3_nt: TGTGCCATCAGTGTGGGACAGGGGGCGGGTGATTCACCCCTCCACTTT
v_call: TRBV29-1; j_call: TRBJ1-2; d_call: -; clone_size: -; cdr3_aa: CSVEAESPGYTF; cdr3_nt: TGCAGCGTTGAGGCAGAATCTCCTGGCTACACCTTC
v_call: TRBV11-2; j_call: TRBJ2-7; d_call: -; clone_size: -; cdr3_aa: CASCLTAGQLRYEQYF; cdr3_nt: TGTGCCAGCTGCTTAACGGCCGGACAGTTGAGGTACGAGCAGTACTTC
v_call: TRBV4-1; j_call: TRBJ1-1; d_call: -; clone_size: -; cdr3_aa: CASSQGQRNTEAFF; cdr3_nt: TGCGCCAGCAGCCAAGGACAGAGGAACACTGAAGCTTTCTTT
v_call: TRBV19; j_call: TRBJ1-1; d_call: -; clone_size: -; cdr3_aa: CASSIGRATEAFF; cdr3_nt: TGTGCCAGTAGTATAGGCAGGGCCACTGAAGCTTTCTTT
v_call: TRBV19; j_call: TRBJ1-5; d_call: TRBD1; clone_size: -; cdr3_aa: CASSMDRGFEQPQHF; cdr3_nt: TGTGCCAGTAGTATGGACAGGGGTTTTGAACAGCCCCAGCATTTT
v_call: TRBV6-2/TRBV6-3; j_call: TRBJ1-5; d_call: -; clone_size: -; cdr3_aa: CASSYFNQPQHF; cdr3_nt: TGTGCCAGCAGTTATTTCAATCAGCCCCAGCATTTT
v_call: TRBV25-1; j_call: TRBJ1-5; d_call: -; clone_size: once; cdr3_aa: CASGGWGNQPQHF; cdr3_nt: TGTGCCAGTGGGGGCTGGGGCAATCAGCCCCAGCATTTT
v_call: TRBV7-2; j_call: TRBJ2-4; d_call: -; clone_size: -; cdr3_aa: CASSFLGGQSGLNIQYF; cdr3_nt: TGTGCCAGCAGCTTTCTCGGGGGACAGAGCGGCTTAAACATTCAGTACTTC
v_call: TRBV12-5; j_call: TRBJ2-7; d_call: -; clone_size: -; cdr3_aa: CASGLGGPTYEQYF; cdr3_nt: TGTGCTAGTGGTTTAGGCGGCCCCACCTACGAGCAGTACTTC
v_call: TRBV30; j_call: TRBJ1-5; d_call: -; clone_size: -; cdr3_aa: CAWKSGNSNQPQHF; cdr3_nt: TGTGCCTGGAAGTCGGGGAATAGCAATCAGCCCCAGCATTTT
v_call: TRBV7-9; j_call: TRBJ2-2; d_call: -; clone_size: -; cdr3_aa: CASSHGTATGELFF; cdr3_nt: TGTGCCAGCAGTCATGGGACCGCTACCGGGGAGCTGTTTTTT
v_call: TRBV5-4; j_call: TRBJ2-3; d_call: -; clone_size: -; cdr3_aa: CASSWGAGTDTQYF; cdr3_nt: TGTGCCAGCAGCTGGGGGGCGGGCACAGATACGCAGTATTTT
v_call: TRBV13; j_call: TRBJ2-1; d_call: -; clone_size: -; cdr3_aa: CASSLETEISSYNEQFF; cdr3_nt: TGTGCCAGCAGCTTAGAAACAGAGATAAGCTCCTACAATGAGCAGTTCTTC
v_call: TRBV4-2; j_call: TRBJ1-1; d_call: -; clone_size: -; cdr3_aa: CASSQEEGGNTEAFF; cdr3_nt: TGTGCCAGCAGCCAAGAAGAGGGCGGGAACACTGAAGCTTTCTTT
v_call: TRBV30; j_call: TRBJ1-1; d_call: -; clone_size: -; cdr3_aa: CAWSVRGPAEAFF; cdr3_nt: TGTGCCTGGAGTGTACGGGGGCCTGCTGAAGCTTTCTTT
v_call: TRBV9; j_call: TRBJ1-1; d_call: -; clone_size: -; cdr3_aa: CASSVAGLNTEAFF; cdr3_nt: TGTGCCAGCAGCGTAGCCGGGTTGAACACTGAAGCTTTCTTT
v_call: TRBV7-8; j_call: TRBJ1-2; d_call: -; clone_size: few; cdr3_aa: CASSPQGWSGYTF; cdr3_nt: TGTGCCAGCAGCCCCCAGGGCTGGAGCGGCTACACCTTC
v_call: TRBV18; j_call: TRBJ1-5; d_call: -; clone_size: -; cdr3_aa: CASSPSSGLVGQPQHF; cdr3_nt: TGTGCCAGCTCACCTAGTTCAGGCCTGGTCGGCCAGCCCCAGCATTTT
v_call: TRBV24-1; j_call: TRBJ2-3; d_call: -; clone_size: -; cdr3_aa: CATSDSRATSTDTQYF; cdr3_nt: TGTGCCACCAGTGATTCTAGGGCAACTAGCACAGATACGCAGTATTTT
v_call: TRBV20-1; j_call: TRBJ1-2; d_call: -; clone_size: -; cdr3_aa: CSARGGYGYTF; cdr3_nt: TGCAGTGCTAGGGGAGGGTACGGCTACACCTTC
v_call: TRBV2; j_call: TRBJ2-4; d_call: TRBD2; clone_size: -; cdr3_aa: CAIKLFGGEHIQYF; cdr3_nt: TGTGCCATCAAACTGTTCGGGGGGGAGCACATTCAGTACTTC
v_call: TRBV12-5; j_call: TRBJ2-3; d_call: -; clone_size: -; cdr3_aa: CASVEGVTDTQYF; cdr3_nt: TGTGCTAGTGTCGAAGGGGTGACAGATACGCAGTATTTT
v_call: TRBV5-3; j_call: TRBJ2-7; d_call: TRBD1; clone_size: few; cdr3_aa: CATTPGTASYEQYF; cdr3_nt: TGTGCCACGACTCCAGGGACAGCTTCCTACGAGCAGTACTTC
v_call: TRBV10-2; j_call: TRBJ1-1; d_call: -; clone_size: -; cdr3_aa: CASSESGREEAFF; cdr3_nt: TGCGCCAGCAGTGAGTCTGGGAGGGAGGAGGCTTTCTTT
v_call: TRBV2; j_call: TRBJ2-3; d_call: -; clone_size: -; cdr3_aa: CASSLAHTQYF; cdr3_nt: TGTGCCAGCAGCCTAGCGCATACGCAGTATTTT
v_call: TRBV7-3; j_call: TRBJ2-5; d_call: -; clone_size: -; cdr3_aa: CASSGAAQETQYF; cdr3_nt: TGTGCCAGTTCCGGGGCAGCCCAAGAGACCCAGTACTTC
v_call: TRBV2; j_call: TRBJ1-3; d_call: -; clone_size: -; cdr3_aa: CASTLEGARVISGNTIYF; cdr3_nt: TGTGCCAGCACCCTCGAAGGGGCCCGGGTCATCTCTGGAAACACCATATATTTT
v_call: TRBV4-1; j_call: TRBJ2-3; d_call: -; clone_size: -; cdr3_aa: CASSQDEEDTQYF; cdr3_nt: TGCGCCAGCAGCCAAGATGAGGAAGATACGCAGTATTTT
v_call: TRBV20-1; j_call: TRBJ2-3; d_call: -; clone_size: once; cdr3_aa: CSATSTDTQYF; cdr3_nt: TGCAGTGCTACGAGCACAGATACGCAGTATTTT
v_call: TRBV7-3; j_call: TRBJ1-1; d_call: -; clone_size: -; cdr3_aa: CASSSPPAEAFF; cdr3_nt: TGTGCCAGCAGCTCACCCCCCGCTGAAGCTTTCTTT
v_call: TRBV6-2/TRBV6-3; j_call: TRBJ2-5; d_call: TRBD1; clone_size: -; cdr3_aa: CASSYRTGTETQYF; cdr3_nt: TGTGCCAGCAGTTACAGGACAGGGACGGAGACCCAGTACTTC
v_call: TRBV30; j_call: TRBJ1-2; d_call: -; clone_size: -; cdr3_aa: CAWSGGGPGYTF; cdr3_nt: TGTGCCTGGAGTGGGGGCGGCCCTGGCTACACCTTC
v_call: TRBV7-9; j_call: TRBJ1-6; d_call: -; clone_size: -; cdr3_aa: CASGVGGPLHF; cdr3_nt: TGTGCCAGCGGGGTGGGGGGACCCCTCCACTTT
v_call: TRBV27; j_call: TRBJ2-2; d_call: TRBD2; clone_size: -; cdr3_aa: CASSKLAGGPVGELFF; cdr3_nt: TGTGCCAGCAGTAAACTAGCGGGGGGGCCTGTCGGGGAGCTGTTTTTT
v_call: TRBV24-1; j_call: TRBJ1-2; d_call: -; clone_size: -; cdr3_aa: CATSDRDYGYTF; cdr3_nt: TGTGCCACCAGTGACAGGGACTATGGCTACACCTTC
v_call: TRBV28; j_call: TRBJ1-5; d_call: TRBD1; clone_size: -; cdr3_aa: CASSITGAGSNQPQHF; cdr3_nt: TGTGCCAGCAGTATTACAGGGGCCGGGAGCAATCAGCCCCAGCATTTT